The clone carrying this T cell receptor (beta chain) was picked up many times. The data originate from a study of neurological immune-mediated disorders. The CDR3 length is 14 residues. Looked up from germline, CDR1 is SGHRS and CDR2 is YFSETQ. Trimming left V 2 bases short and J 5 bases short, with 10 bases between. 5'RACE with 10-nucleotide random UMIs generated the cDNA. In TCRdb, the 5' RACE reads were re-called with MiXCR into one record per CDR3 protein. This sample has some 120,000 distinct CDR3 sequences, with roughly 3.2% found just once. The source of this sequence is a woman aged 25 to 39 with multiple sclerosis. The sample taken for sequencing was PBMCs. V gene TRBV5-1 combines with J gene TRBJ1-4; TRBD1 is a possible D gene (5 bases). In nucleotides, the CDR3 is TGCGCCAGCAGCTTTTCCGGGGCGAATGAAAAACTGTTTTTT. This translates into CASSFSGANEKLFF. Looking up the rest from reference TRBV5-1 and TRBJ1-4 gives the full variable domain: KAGVTQTPRYLIKTRGQQVTLSCSPISGHRSVSWYQQTPGQGLQFLFEYFSETQRNKGNFPGRFSGRQFSNSRSEMNVSTLELGDSALYLCASSFSGANEKLFFGSGTQLSVL.